These 21 T cell receptor beta chains came from one sample sequenced in a study of CD8 T cells in ankylosing spondylitis. TCRdb re-analysed the 5' RACE reads in MiXCR, keeping a single row per CDR3 protein. There are about 350,000 distinct CDR3 sequences in the sample; roughly 20% occur only once, and 10% to 15% lies in the top ten. Sequencing was done on a sample of blood, either unsorted or a sorted T cell fraction (not recorded which). The source of these receptors is a male donor with ankylosing spondylitis or in good health (not recorded which).

This clonotype was counted a few times. The rearrangement uses TRBV12-3 or TRBV12-4 and TRBJ2-5; maybe TRBD1 (5 bases). V lost 3 bases to trimming and J lost 2 bases, with 10 bases between them. CDR3 length: 14 amino acids. CDR3: CASSLSKGQETQYF. The CDR3 nucleotides read TGTGCCAGCAGTTTGTCCAAGGGGCAAGAGACCCAGTACTTC.

This clonotype occurred a few times. This chain uses TRBV5-1 with TRBJ2-1, with 7 bases matching TRBD2. The CDR3 is made up of 16 amino acids. The V gene end was trimmed by 3 bases and the J gene end by 0 bases; junction bases not matched to a gene: 6. CDR1 is SGHRS and CDR2 is YFSETQ in the germline V gene. The CDR3 is CASSYVGGISYNEQFF. The CDR3 nucleotides are TGCGCCAGCAGCTACGTCGGGGGGATCTCCTACAATGAGCAGTTCTTC.

This chain links TRBV29-1 with TRBJ1-2; the D is unclear. CDR1 and CDR2 (germline): SQVTM, ANQGSEA. Trimming shortened V by 4 bases and J by 7 bases, and 10 bases separated the two germline ends. This CDR3 is 11 amino acids long. The CDR3 nucleotides read TGCAGCGTTGCGGAAAGCGGTGGCTACACCTTC. Protein: CSVAESGGYTF.

This clonotype came up a few times. The chain recombines TRBV11-2 with TRBJ2-5; D might be TRBD2 (5 bases). Germline assignment: CDR1 SGHAT and CDR2 FQNNGV. The CDR3 covers 16 residues. Trimming removed 5 bases from V and 4 bases from J, with 20 bases in between. The CDR3 DNA is TGTGCCAGCAGCCCCCCCGCCCGGGAATTGGGAGAGACCCAGTACTTC. Encoded protein: CASSPPARELGETQYF.

This clonotype was detected ten times or more. The chain employs TRBV12-3 or TRBV12-4 and TRBJ1-5; the D is unclear. V was clipped by 1 base and J by 6 bases, with 7 bases between them. The CDR3 covers 13 residues. The CDR3 DNA sequence: TGTGCCAGCAGTTTAGGTGGGGTTCAGCCCCAGCATTTT. Translating gives CASSLGGVQPQHF.

V usage is TRBV7-9 and J usage is TRBJ1-4; 7 positions agree with TRBD1. With 5 bases clipped from V and 5 bases from J, the junction kept 8 bases outside the gene matches. Per germline, CDR1 SEHNR and CDR2 FQNEAQ (reference sequence). This CDR3 contains 15 residues. CDR3 DNA: TGTGCCAGCAGCCCCCGGGACAGCTCAAATGAAAAACTGTTTTTT. Its translation: CASSPRDSSNEKLFF.

The gene calls are TRBV20-1 and TRBJ2-2; D possibly corresponds to TRBD2 (5 bases). Trimming shortened V by 1 base and J by 4 bases, and 16 bases separated the two germline ends. CDR3 length: 16 amino acids. Germline V gene lookup returns CDR1 DFQATT and CDR2 SNEGSKA (reference sequence). The CDR3, as DNA: TGCAGTGCTAGAGGGCTAGTCGGGCGGGCCACCGGGGAGCTGTTTTTT. As protein: CSARGLVGRATGELFF.

About this clonotype itself: Germline and junction disagree at one end, which may indicate a read error. This chain connects TRBV12-5 to TRBJ2-2, with TRBD1 matching over 8 bases. The CDR3 sequence is 17 residues long. Germline assignment: CDR1 LGHNT and CDR2 FRNRAP. In DNA, the CDR3 is TGTACTAGTGGTGACCCCCGACAGGGGTTTTTTACCGGGGAGCTGTTTTTT. As protein: CTSGDPRQGFFTGELFF. The full variable domain, its missing parts supplied by reference TRBV12-5 and TRBJ2-2, is DARVTQTPRHKVTEMGQEVTMRCQPILGHNTVFWYRQTMMQGLELLAYFRNRAPLDDSGMPKDRFSAEMPDATLATLKIQPSEPRDSAVYFCTSGDPRQGFFTGELFFGEGSRLTVL.

A few counts support this clonotype. The CDR3 spells CAIKDSLGTEAFF. The CDR3 DNA sequence: TGTGCCATCAAAGACTCCCTGGGCACTGAAGCTTTCTTT. The rearrangement uses TRBV10-3 and TRBJ1-1; D gene ambiguous. V was trimmed by 7 bases and J by 4 bases, leaving 13 bases between them. Germline V gene data show CDR1 as ENHRY and CDR2 as SYGVKD. This CDR3 is 13 amino acids long.

This clonotype was picked up a small number of times. The chain combines TRBV5-1 with TRBJ2-5; D is ambiguous. Germline CDR1 is SGHRS and CDR2 is YFSETQ. This CDR3 comprises 13 residues. V was pared by 0 bases and J by 5 bases, with 8 bases between. This CDR3 reads CASSLVAGETQYF. The CDR3 coding sequence is TGCGCCAGCAGCTTGGTTGCCGGGGAGACCCAGTACTTC.

This clonotype came up a few times. V gene TRBV20-1 combines with J gene TRBJ2-3; D is unresolved. The CDR3 runs to 19 residues. V shed 0 bases and J shed 0 bases, with 22 bases lying between them. CDR1 is DFQATT and CDR2 is SNEGSKA in the germline V gene (reference sequence). Written as DNA, the CDR3 is TGCAGTGCTAGAGATCTCGGATGGCAGACTGGTTCTAGCACAGATACGCAGTATTTT. This codes for CSARDLGWQTGSSTDTQYF.

This clonotype was detected only a few times. The V call is TRBV29-1, the J call TRBJ1-2; the D is unclear. Germline CDR1 SQVTM, CDR2 ANQGSEA. Trimming left V 4 bases short and J 4 bases short, with 7 bases between. The CDR3 covers 11 residues. CDR3 nucleotides: TGCAGCGTTGCCGGTAGCTATGGCTACACCTTC. Protein: CSVAGSYGYTF. The variable domain in full, completed from reference TRBV29-1 and TRBJ1-2, reads SAVISQKPSRDICQRGTSLTIQCQVDSQVTMMFWYRQQPGQSLTLIATANQGSEATYESGFVIDKFPISRPNLTFSTLTVSNMSPEDSSIYLCSVAGSYGYTFGSGTRLTVV.

J is TRBJ2-3 and V is TRBV7-2; D unresolved. CDR3 length: 14 residues. Between the trimmed V and J ends, which lost 4 bases and 6 bases, there was a span of 14 bases. The germline CDR1 and CDR2 sequences are SGHTA and FQGNSA. CDR3: CASSSLPSGDTQYF. CDR3 coding DNA: TGTGCCAGCAGCTCTCTACCTAGTGGGGATACGCAGTATTTT. The full variable domain, its missing parts supplied by reference TRBV7-2 and TRBJ2-3, is GAGVSQSPSNKVTEKGKDVELRCDPISGHTALYWYRQSLGQGLEFLIYFQGNSAPDKSGLPSDRFSAERTGGSVSTLTIQRTQQEDSAVYLCASSSLPSGDTQYFGPGTRLTVL.

The J gene is TRBJ2-5, the V gene TRBV5-8, with D perhaps being TRBD1 or TRBD2 (5 bases each). The V end was cut by 0 bases, the J end by 3 bases, with 12 bases between. This CDR3 region has 15 residues. Germline CDR1 SGHTS, CDR2 YDEGEE. This CDR3 reads CASSLVSGREETQYF. The CDR3 region has the DNA TGTGCCAGCAGCTTGGTCTCGGGACGAGAAGAGACCCAGTACTTC.

This chain's CDR3 is CSASPMDRTSPSQYF. For the CDR3, the DNA is TGCAGTGCTAGCCCCATGGACAGGACCTCACCTTCCCAGTACTTC. The chain is built from TRBV20-1 and TRBJ2-5, with 7 bases aligning to TRBD1. The CDR3 is 15 amino acids. Looked up from germline, CDR1 is DFQATT and CDR2 is SNEGSKA (reference sequence). V lost 3 bases, J lost 9 bases, and 16 bases stayed unmatched.

The genes are TRBV7-9 and TRBJ2-7; D not certain. The V gene lost 5 bases and the J gene lost 3 bases, with 14 bases spanning the gap. Germline values: CDR1 SEHNR, CDR2 FQNEAQ (reference sequence). The CDR3 has 14 residues. The CDR3 reads CASSPEARNYEQYF. The CDR3 nucleotides read TGTGCCAGCAGCCCCGAGGCCAGAAACTACGAGCAGTACTTC.

This clonotype has only a few counts. V gene TRBV6-1 combines with J gene TRBJ2-2, with 9 bases fitting TRBD1. There are 16 residues in the CDR3. Per the germline V gene, CDR1 is MNHNS and CDR2 is SASEGT. Unmatched junction bases numbered 7, after V lost 3 bases and J lost 5 bases. DNA for the CDR3: TGTGCCAGCAGTGACCCGGGACAGGGAGTAACCGGGGAGCTGTTTTTT. Amino acids: CASSDPGQGVTGELFF.

The chain has TRBV12-3 or TRBV12-4 and TRBJ2-3; 11 bases are shared with TRBD1. The CDR3 contains 15 residues. V gave up 6 bases and J gave up 5 bases; unmatched junction bases: 7. The CDR3: CASSRDRGYGDTQYF. CDR3 DNA sequence: TGTGCCAGCAGCCGGGACAGGGGGTATGGAGATACGCAGTATTTT.

This clonotype showed up just once. The gene calls are TRBV27 and TRBJ2-1; 8 nucleotides align to TRBD2. This CDR3 has 16 amino acids. The germline V gene has CDR1 MNHEY and CDR2 SMNVEV (reference sequence). The V gene end was trimmed by 4 bases and the J gene end by 4 bases; junction bases not matched to a gene: 9. The CDR3 region is CASSSSVRGVYNEQFF. The DNA of the CDR3 is TGTGCCAGCAGTTCCTCTGTGCGGGGGGTTTACAATGAGCAGTTCTTC.

CDR3 in amino acids: CASSTPSGGSSYNEQFF. As DNA, the CDR3 is TGTGCCAGCAGTACCCCTTCTGGGGGGAGCTCCTACAATGAGCAGTTCTTC. V usage is TRBV6-1 and J usage is TRBJ2-1; maybe TRBD2 (6 bases). Germline CDR1 is MNHNS and CDR2 is SASEGT. This CDR3 has 17 amino acids. V dropped 5 bases and J dropped 0 bases, with 17 bases sitting between them.

This clonotype was observed a handful of times. The V gene is TRBV29-1, the J gene TRBJ2-7; a weak D match, TRBD2 (6 bases). CDR1 SQVTM and CDR2 ANQGSEA come from the germline V gene. The germline V and J ends were trimmed by 2 bases and 3 bases, with 11 bases remaining between them. The length of the CDR3 is 13 residues. The CDR3 here is CSVEQEGDYEQYF. The CDR3 bases are TGCAGCGTTGAACAGGAGGGAGACTACGAGCAGTACTTC.